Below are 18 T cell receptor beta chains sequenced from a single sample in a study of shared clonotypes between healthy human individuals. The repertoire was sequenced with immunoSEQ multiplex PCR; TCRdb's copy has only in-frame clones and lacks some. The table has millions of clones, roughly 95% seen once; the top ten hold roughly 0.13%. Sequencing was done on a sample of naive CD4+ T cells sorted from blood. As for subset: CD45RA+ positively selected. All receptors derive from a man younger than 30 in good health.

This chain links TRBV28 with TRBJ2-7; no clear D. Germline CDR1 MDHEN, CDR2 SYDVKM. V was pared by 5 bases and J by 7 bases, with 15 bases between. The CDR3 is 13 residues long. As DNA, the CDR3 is TGTGCCAGCAGTACGCTTGTTATGGGGGAGCAGTACTTC. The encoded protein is CASSTLVMGEQYF.

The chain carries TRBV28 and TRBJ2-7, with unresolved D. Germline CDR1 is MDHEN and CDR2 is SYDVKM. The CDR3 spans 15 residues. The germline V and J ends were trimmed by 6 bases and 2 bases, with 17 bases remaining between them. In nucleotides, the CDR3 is TGTGCCAGCAGGCCGACCCTCCAAGGGCCCTACGAGCAGTACTTC. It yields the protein CASRPTLQGPYEQYF.

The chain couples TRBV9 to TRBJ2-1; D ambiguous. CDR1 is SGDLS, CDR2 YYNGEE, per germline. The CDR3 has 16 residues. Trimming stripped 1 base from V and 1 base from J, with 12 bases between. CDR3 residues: CASSVPGLTSYNEQFF. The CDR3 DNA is TGTGCCAGCAGCGTACCCGGGCTTACTTCCTACAATGAGCAGTTCTTC.

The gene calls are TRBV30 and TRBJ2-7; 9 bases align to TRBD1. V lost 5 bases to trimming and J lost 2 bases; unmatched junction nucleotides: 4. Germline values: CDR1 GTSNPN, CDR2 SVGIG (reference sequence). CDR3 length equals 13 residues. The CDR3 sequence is CAWGTGLAYEQYF. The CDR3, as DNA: TGTGCCTGGGGGACAGGGTTGGCCTACGAGCAGTACTTC.

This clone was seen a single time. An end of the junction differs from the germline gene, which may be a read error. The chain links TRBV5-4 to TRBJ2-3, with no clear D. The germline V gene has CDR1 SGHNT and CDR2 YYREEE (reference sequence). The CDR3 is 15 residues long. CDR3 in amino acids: CASSQDRSATDTQYF. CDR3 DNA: TGCGCCAGCAGCCAAGATCGGTCAGCCACAGATACGCAGTATTTT.

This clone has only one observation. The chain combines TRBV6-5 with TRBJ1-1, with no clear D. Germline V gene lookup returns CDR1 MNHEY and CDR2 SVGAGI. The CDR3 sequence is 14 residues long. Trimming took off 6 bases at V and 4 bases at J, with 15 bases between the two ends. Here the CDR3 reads CASRIGVASTEAFF. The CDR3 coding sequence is TGTGCCAGCAGGATAGGTGTGGCAAGCACTGAAGCTTTCTTT.

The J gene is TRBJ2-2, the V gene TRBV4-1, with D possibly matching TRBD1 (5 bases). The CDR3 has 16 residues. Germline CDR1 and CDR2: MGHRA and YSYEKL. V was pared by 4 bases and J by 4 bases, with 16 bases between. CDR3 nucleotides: TGCGCCAGCAGCCTCGATCAGGGCAGGACCACCGGGGAGCTGTTTTTT. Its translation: CASSLDQGRTTGELFF.

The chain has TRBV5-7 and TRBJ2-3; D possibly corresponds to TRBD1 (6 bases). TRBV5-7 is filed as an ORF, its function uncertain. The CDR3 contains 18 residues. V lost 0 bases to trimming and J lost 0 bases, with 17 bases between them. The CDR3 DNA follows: TGTGCCAGCAGCTTGGCACAGGGCCCTCGGTATAGCACAGATACGCAGTATTTT. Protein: CASSLAQGPRYSTDTQYF.

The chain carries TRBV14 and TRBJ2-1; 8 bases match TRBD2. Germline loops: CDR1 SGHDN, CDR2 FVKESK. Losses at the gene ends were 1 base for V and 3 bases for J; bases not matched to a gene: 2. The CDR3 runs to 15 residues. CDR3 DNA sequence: TGTGCCAGCAGCCAAGCGGGGGGGCACTACAATGAGCAGTTCTTC. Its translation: CASSQAGGHYNEQFF.

The CDR3 DNA reads TGTGCCAGCAGCCGGGGACAGGGGCTTGGCTACACCTTC. It codes for CASSRGQGLGYTF. The chain uses TRBV7-2 and TRBJ1-2; TRBD1 matches at 10 bases. The ends lost 5 bases at V and 7 bases at J; junction bases unmatched: 4. CDR1 and CDR2 (germline): SGHTA, FQGNSA. The CDR3 loop spans 13 amino acids.

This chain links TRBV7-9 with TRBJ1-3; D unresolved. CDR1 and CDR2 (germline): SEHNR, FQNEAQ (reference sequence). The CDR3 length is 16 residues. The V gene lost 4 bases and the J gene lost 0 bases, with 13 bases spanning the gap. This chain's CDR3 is CASSSGMLSSGNTIYF. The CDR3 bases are TGTGCCAGCAGCTCCGGGATGCTTAGCTCTGGAAACACCATATATTTT.

The CDR3 loop is CASGSPPAGGPNKYEQYF. In DNA form, the CDR3 reads TGTGCTAGTGGTTCCCCCCCAGCGGGAGGGCCGAATAAGTACGAGCAGTACTTC. The J gene is TRBJ2-5, the V gene TRBV12-5, with TRBD2 identical over 10 bases. The J call is in doubt because the DNA end fits TRBJ2-7 better. The CDR3 contains 18 residues. The germline CDR1 and CDR2 sequences are LGHNT and FRNRAP.

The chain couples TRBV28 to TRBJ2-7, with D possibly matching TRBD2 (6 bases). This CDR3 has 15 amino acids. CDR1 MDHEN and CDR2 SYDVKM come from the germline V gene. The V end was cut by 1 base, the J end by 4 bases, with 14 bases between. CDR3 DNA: TGTGCCAGCAGTTTATCCTTGACGGCGGGGTACGAGCAGTACTTC. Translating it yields CASSLSLTAGYEQYF.

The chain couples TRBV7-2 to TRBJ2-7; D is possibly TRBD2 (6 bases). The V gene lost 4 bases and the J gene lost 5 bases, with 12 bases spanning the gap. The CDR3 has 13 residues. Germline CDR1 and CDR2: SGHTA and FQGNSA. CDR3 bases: TGTGCCAGCAGCTCGCCGACTAGAAACGAGCAGTACTTC. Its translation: CASSSPTRNEQYF.

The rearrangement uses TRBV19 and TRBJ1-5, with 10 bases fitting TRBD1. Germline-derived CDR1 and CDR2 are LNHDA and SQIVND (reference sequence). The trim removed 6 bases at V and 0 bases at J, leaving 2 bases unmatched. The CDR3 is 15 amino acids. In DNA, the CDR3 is TGTGCCAGTAGGGGGACAGGGGATAGCAATCAGCCCCAGCATTTT. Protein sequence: CASRGTGDSNQPQHF.

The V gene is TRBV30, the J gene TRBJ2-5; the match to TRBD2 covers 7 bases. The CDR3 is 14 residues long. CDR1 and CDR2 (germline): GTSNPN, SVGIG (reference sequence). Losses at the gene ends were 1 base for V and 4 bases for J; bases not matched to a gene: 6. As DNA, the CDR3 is TGTGCCTGGAGTGCCAGGGTAGCGGGAGAGACCCAGTACTTC. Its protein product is CAWSARVAGETQYF. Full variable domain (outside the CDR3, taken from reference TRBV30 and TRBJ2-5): SQTIHQWPATLVQPVGSPLSLECTVEGTSNPNLYWYRQAAGRGLQLLFYSVGIGQISSEVPQNLSASRPQDRQFILSSKKLLLSDSGFYLCAWSARVAGETQYFGPGTRLLVL.

The chain's CDR3 is CAITAGTEAFF. The DNA for the CDR3 is TGTGCCATCACCGCGGGGACTGAAGCTTTCTTT. The rearrangement uses TRBV10-3 and TRBJ1-1; D remains unclear. The CDR3 sequence is 11 residues long. Per the germline V gene, CDR1 is ENHRY and CDR2 is SYGVKD. Trimming removed 7 bases at V and 5 bases at J, with 8 bases between.

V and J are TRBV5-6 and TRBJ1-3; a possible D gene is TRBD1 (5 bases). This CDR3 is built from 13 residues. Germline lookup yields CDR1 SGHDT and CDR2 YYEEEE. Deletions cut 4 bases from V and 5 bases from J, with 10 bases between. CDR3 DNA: TGTGCCAGCAGCGAAAAGGGGCGAAACACCATATATTTT. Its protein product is CASSEKGRNTIYF.